This is a list of T cell receptor beta chains from one sample in a study of T cells after yellow fever vaccination. TCRdb re-called the 5' RACE reads through MiXCR, storing one row per CDR3 protein. The table has over 110,000 distinct CDR3 sequences, roughly 8% seen once. Sequenced here: CD4+ T cells sorted from PBMCs, sampled 5 days after the yellow fever booster vaccination. The receptors derive from a man between 25 and 39 years old who received the YFV17D yellow fever vaccine. Both conserved end residues are part of each CDR3. The D gene is left open where the match is weak. Clone size is given for some rows only: seen once, a few or many times, or a class if the clone is expanded.

>many|TRBV7-6|NA|TRBJ2-2
CASSLGDYTGELFF
TGTGCCAGCAGCTTAGGAGATTACACCGGGGAGCTGTTTTTT
>many|TRBV11-2|TRBD2|TRBJ2-1
CASSGTGLVAGARSYNEQFF
TGTGCCAGCAGCGGGACCGGGCTGGTAGCGGGAGCCCGTTCCTACAATGAGCAGTTCTTC
>many|TRBV20-1|TRBD1|TRBJ2-4
CSANRPGQGVIQYF
TGCAGTGCCAACCGACCGGGACAGGGAGTCATTCAGTACTTC
>NA|TRBV5-8|NA|TRBJ2-7
CASSRELPCEQYF
TGTGCCAGCAGCCGGGAGCTCCCCTGCGAGCAGTACTTC
>many|TRBV2|TRBD2|TRBJ2-2
CATGLNTGELFF
TGTGCCACGGGACTAAACACCGGGGAGCTGTTTTTT
>NA|TRBV19|NA|TRBJ2-7
CASSIEGNSYEQYF
TGTGCCAGTAGTATAGAGGGAAACTCCTACGAGCAGTACTTC
>many|TRBV10-3|TRBD1|TRBJ2-5
CAIRGQGLGQETQYF
TGTGCCATCAGGGGACAGGGCCTCGGCCAAGAGACCCAGTACTTC
>many|TRBV5-1|NA|TRBJ2-7
CASSLKRNSYEQYF
TGCGCCAGCAGCTTGAAGAGAAACTCCTACGAGCAGTACTTC
>many|TRBV30|TRBD2|TRBJ2-3
CAWIRTSGTPDTQYF
TGTGCCTGGATTCGAACTAGCGGGACCCCTGATACGCAGTATTTT
>many|TRBV29-1|NA|TRBJ1-1
CSVGLQLF
TGCAGCGTTGGCCTTCAGCTCTTT
>many|TRBV20-1|NA|TRBJ2-3
CSAKIDTQYF
TGCAGTGCTAAGATAGATACGCAGTATTTT
>many|TRBV29-1|NA|TRBJ1-2
CSVEDQDGYTF
TGCAGCGTTGAAGATCAGGATGGCTACACCTTC
>many|TRBV6-5|TRBD2|TRBJ2-2
CASKPAGGPTGELFF
TGTGCCAGCAAACCAGCGGGAGGGCCTACCGGGGAGCTGTTTTTT
>few|TRBV23-1|TRBD2|TRBJ2-1
CASPSSLAPRYSLFQREKNEQFF
TGCGCCAGCCCAAGCAGTCTGGCTCCACGTTACAGTCTTTTCCAGCGGGAGAAGAATGAGCAGTTCTTC
>many|TRBV18|TRBD1|TRBJ2-6
CASSAGTGSPGANVLTF
TGTGCCAGCTCGGCCGGGACAGGTTCTCCTGGGGCCAACGTCCTGACTTTC
>few|TRBV13|NA|TRBJ2-1
CASSRWNDNEQFF
TGTGCCAGCAGCCGCTGGAACGACAATGAGCAGTTCTTC
>many|TRBV3-1|NA|TRBJ2-7
CASSQSPAGGGSEQYF
TGTGCCAGCAGCCAATCCCCAGCAGGAGGGGGCAGCGAGCAGTACTTC
>many|TRBV20-1|NA|TRBJ2-3
CSAEQGGDTQYF
TGCAGTGCTGAACAAGGGGGAGATACGCAGTATTTT
>many|TRBV29-1|TRBD1|TRBJ2-5
CSVGQGRGKTQYF
TGCAGCGTTGGACAGGGGCGGGGAAAGACCCAGTACTTC
>many|TRBV9|NA|TRBJ2-7
CASSVSYGHYEQYF
TGTGCCAGCAGCGTCTCCTACGGACACTACGAGCAGTACTTC
>many|TRBV5-1|NA|TRBJ2-1
CASSFGAAGFYNEQFF
TGCGCCAGCAGCTTTGGCGCGGCGGGGTTCTACAATGAGCAGTTCTTC
>many|TRBV27|NA|TRBJ2-3
CASRARMDTQYF
TGTGCCAGCAGGGCTAGGATGGATACGCAGTATTTT
>many|TRBV20-1|NA|TRBJ1-5
CSARANGGGNNQPQHF
TGCAGTGCTAGAGCCAATGGGGGAGGGAACAATCAGCCCCAGCATTTT
>many|TRBV11-3|NA|TRBJ2-2
CASSDGPAGELFF
TGTGCCAGCAGCGATGGACCCGCCGGGGAGCTGTTTTTT
>many|TRBV7-9|NA|TRBJ1-6
CASSRDSSSYNSPLHF
TGTGCCAGCAGCAGGGACTCTAGCTCCTATAATTCACCCCTCCACTTT
>many|TRBV30|TRBD2|TRBJ2-2
CAWSSGRAATGELFF
TGTGCCTGGAGTAGCGGGAGGGCCGCCACCGGGGAGCTGTTTTTT
>many|TRBV29-1|NA|TRBJ2-5
CSVAPRGKETQYF
TGCAGCGTTGCACCCAGGGGTAAAGAGACCCAGTACTTC
>many|TRBV2|NA|TRBJ2-1
CASTEVSDSTQFF
TGTGCCAGCACCGAAGTTTCTGACAGCACCCAGTTCTTC
>many|TRBV5-1|TRBD2|TRBJ2-7
CASSPSGRGYEQYF
TGCGCCAGCAGCCCTAGCGGGAGGGGATACGAGCAGTACTTC
>many|TRBV29-1|NA|TRBJ2-7
CSVEGLGNYEQYF
TGCAGCGTTGAAGGCCTGGGGAACTACGAGCAGTACTTC
>many|TRBV27|NA|TRBJ2-3
CASSFGPPELAPYTQYF
TGTGCCAGCAGTTTTGGGCCCCCAGAACTAGCTCCTTATACGCAGTATTTT
>many|TRBV7-9|NA|TRBJ1-6
CASSPTGGENSPLHF
TGTGCCAGCAGCCCAACCGGGGGCGAGAATTCACCCCTCCACTTT
>many|TRBV28|TRBD2|TRBJ2-3
CASSALAEAEIDTQYF
TGTGCCAGCAGTGCCCTAGCGGAGGCCGAAATAGATACGCAGTATTTT
>NA|TRBV20-1|TRBD2|TRBJ2-7
CCATGPSGRTIHEQYF
TGCTGTGCGACGGGGCCTAGCGGGAGGACAATCCACGAGCAGTACTTC
>few|TRBV7-2|NA|TRBJ1-5
CASTLRTGSNQPQHF
TGTGCCAGTACCCTAAGGACGGGTAGCAATCAGCCCCAGCATTTT
>many|TRBV6-2/TRBV6-3|NA|TRBJ2-1
CASRLRSGNNEQFF
TGTGCCAGCAGGCTGAGATCGGGGAACAATGAGCAGTTCTTC
>many|TRBV6-5|NA|TRBJ2-7
CASSYEAASGSYEQYF
TGTGCCAGCAGTTACGAGGCGGCGAGTGGCTCCTACGAGCAGTACTTC
>many|TRBV7-6|TRBD2|TRBJ2-7
CASSPPAGGGEQYF
TGTGCCAGCAGCCCCCCAGCGGGAGGGGGCGAGCAGTACTTC
>many|TRBV12-3/TRBV12-4|NA|TRBJ1-6
CASSQSTVNSPLHF
TGTGCCAGCAGTCAATCGACAGTAAATTCACCCCTCCACTTT
>many|TRBV27|NA|TRBJ2-2
CASSIGTLNTGELFF
TGTGCCAGCAGTATAGGAACCCTGAACACCGGGGAGCTGTTTTTT
>many|TRBV10-3|TRBD2|TRBJ2-3
CAISERITSGTSTDTQYF
TGTGCCATCAGTGAGCGAATTACTAGCGGGACTAGCACAGATACGCAGTATTTT
>many|TRBV20-1|TRBD1|TRBJ2-7
CSAQGASPSYEQYF
TGCAGTGCTCAGGGGGCCTCCCCATCCTACGAGCAGTACTTC